The clone carrying this T cell receptor beta chain was counted only a few times. As yet, its antigen is unknown. The data originate from a study of human T cells and chemical hapten exposure. Study-level findings and limits: Unchanged with DPC sensitization were TCRs above 1 in 1000 frequency.

Deletions cut 3 bases from V and 5 bases from J, with 20 bases between. Germline lookup yields CDR1 MDHEN and CDR2 SYDVKM. The CDR3 length is 16 residues. Noted time point: pre-sensitization, week 0. The treatment: therapeutic diphenylcyclopropenone sensitization with weekly scalp DPC. As originally analysed: Samples contained a median of around 89,000 TCRs, with a range of about 20,000 to 750,000. In TCRdb, the RACE reads were re-called with MiXCR into one record per CDR3 protein. TCRdb, not the authors, supplied the V and J calls. In the table there are about 80,000 distinct CDR3 sequences, around 15% of which are singletons.

This chain connects TRBV28 to TRBJ2-7, with D perhaps matching TRBD2 (5 bases). The sequencing here drew on whole blood, taken in connection with sensitization to the hapten diphenylcyclopropenone (DPC). The clonotype comes from a woman aged 50 to 65 with alopecia areata. Some clones in this sample may be carry-over from other donors' samples. DNA for the CDR3: TGTGCCAGCAGTTTGCCCAAGAACGGGGTATCGGACGAGCAGTACTTC. It translates to CASSLPKNGVSDEQYF.